These 10 T cell receptor beta chains originate from one sample sequenced in a study of T cell responses to AZD1222 COVID-19 vaccine. Repertoires were generated with immunoSEQ multiplex PCR, while TCRdb's copy carries only in-frame clones and drops some. Among approximately 70,000 clones, roughly 89% were seen once, and the ten largest hold less than 3%. Sequencing used peripheral blood, obtained on day 0 of AZD1222 vaccination. These receptors were obtained from an adult in good health.

V is TRBV19 and J is TRBJ2-1; 8 positions match TRBD2. Germline CDR1 and CDR2: LNHDA and SQIVND (reference sequence). The CDR3 spans 15 residues. The J segment lost 5 bases and the V segment lost 3 bases, leaving 6 bases of the junction unmatched. This chain's CDR3 is CASSMDAGGHNEQFF. DNA for the CDR3: TGTGCCAGTAGTATGGATGCGGGGGGTCACAATGAGCAGTTCTTC.

This chain joins TRBV5-1 and TRBJ1-6; 7 bases match TRBD1. Germline V gives CDR1 SGHRS, CDR2 YFSETQ. The CDR3 totals 15 residues. V shed 4 bases and J 7 bases; nucleotides not matched to a gene: 8. In DNA, the CDR3 is TGCGCCAGCAGCATCGGACAGGCCATGAATTCACCCCTCCACTTT. It specifies CASSIGQAMNSPLHF.

CDR3 bases: TGTGCCAGCAGTCGTAGCGGGGTATCCTACAATGAGCAGTTCTTC. Translating it yields CASSRSGVSYNEQFF. This chain uses TRBV6-2 or TRBV6-3 with TRBJ2-1, with TRBD2 identical over 8 bases. The J segment lost 1 base and the V segment lost 5 bases, leaving 4 bases of the junction unmatched. In germline, CDR1 is MNHEY, CDR2 SVGEGT. The CDR3 has 15 amino acids.

The rearrangement joins TRBV18 to TRBJ2-1, with 13 bases that match TRBD2. Germline-derived CDR1 and CDR2 are KGHSH and LQKENI. CDR3 length: 17 residues. Trimming at V came to 0 bases and at J to 6 bases, leaving 5 bases not matched to a gene. CDR3 loop: CASSPPQTSGGANEQFF. As DNA, the CDR3 is TGTGCCAGCTCACCACCGCAAACTAGCGGGGGGGCCAATGAGCAGTTCTTC.

The genes are TRBV6-1 and TRBJ2-3; 10 nucleotides match TRBD2. Germline-derived CDR1 and CDR2 are MNHNS and SASEGT. Trimming took 2 bases from V and 4 from J; bases not matched to a gene: 0. The CDR3 runs 14 residues. CDR3 region: CASSELAGADTQYF. DNA for the CDR3: TGTGCCAGCAGTGAACTAGCGGGGGCAGATACGCAGTATTTT.

The chain joins TRBV18 to TRBJ2-7; D gene unclear. CDR1 KGHSH and CDR2 LQKENI come from the germline V gene. Trimming took off 2 bases at V and 6 bases at J, with 14 bases between the two ends. The CDR3 runs 14 residues. The CDR3 region has the DNA TGTGCCAGCTCACCAGGGCGACCGGACGGCGAGCAGTACTTC. Translated: CASSPGRPDGEQYF. Combining the CDR3 with reference TRBV18 and TRBJ2-7 gives the whole variable domain NAGVMQNPRHLVRRRGQEARLRCSPMKGHSHVYWYRQLPEEGLKFMVYLQKENIIDESGMPKERFSAEFPKEGPSILRIQQVVRGDSAAYFCASSPGRPDGEQYFGPGTRLTVT.

This chain connects TRBV20-1 to TRBJ1-5; D call uncertain. Germline CDR1 and CDR2: DFQATT and SNEGSKA (reference sequence). V gave up 3 bases and J gave up 3 bases, with 6 bases separating them. The CDR3 extends over 12 amino acids. CDR3 DNA sequence: TGCAGTGCTAGTAGGGTCAATCAGCCCCAGCATTTT. Translation gives CSASRVNQPQHF.

The chain employs TRBV5-1 and TRBJ1-1; 8 bases are a match to TRBD1. Trimming took 1 base from V and 1 from J; bases not matched to a gene: 6. The CDR3 contains 16 residues. The germline CDR1 and CDR2 sequences are SGHRS and YFSETQ. CDR3 DNA: TGCGCCAGCAGCTTGAAGGTTCAGGGGGCGAACACTGAAGCTTTCTTT. Protein product: CASSLKVQGANTEAFF.

The chain combines TRBV7-9 with TRBJ1-1; D is unresolved. V lost 2 bases and J lost 5, with 15 bases in between. The CDR3 runs 15 residues. Germline V gene sequence: CDR1 SEHNR, CDR2 FQNEAQ (reference sequence). The CDR3 reads CASSLLNKAGTEAFF. CDR3 DNA: TGTGCCAGCAGCTTACTGAATAAAGCGGGGACTGAAGCTTTCTTT.

The rearrangement uses TRBV15 and TRBJ1-2; tentative D call: TRBD1 (6 bases). This CDR3 has 15 residues. Germline V CDR1 and CDR2: LNHNV, YYDKDF (reference sequence). V was shortened by 4 bases and J by 2 bases, with 14 bases between the two germline ends. CDR3 loop: CATSKETGTNYGYTF. The CDR3 coding sequence is TGTGCCACCAGCAAAGAAACCGGGACAAACTATGGCTACACCTTC.